This T cell receptor (beta chain) was observed in a study of blood T cell repertoires in COVID-19. Turning to the study itself: Sources were T cells, B-cell-depleted T cells, or PBMCs; the material itself was cDNA or gDNA.

This clone appeared once. V was cut by 4 bases and J by 0 bases, with 13 bases left in between. The CDR3 has 15 residues. The germline CDR1 and CDR2 sequences are SGHDT and YYEEEE. The table came from immunoSEQ multiplex PCR; TCRdb's copy has only in-frame clones and leaves some out. The sample holds approximately 170,000 clones, about 80% seen once. The sequenced material came from peripheral blood. The rearrangement uses TRBV5-6 and TRBJ1-1, with unresolved D. This TCR derives from a man between 65 and 85 years old who had recovered from COVID-19. The CDR3 coding sequence is TGTGCCAGCAGCCCCCTCGCAGGCATGAACACTGAAGCTTTCTTT. Encoded protein: CASSPLAGMNTEAFF.